This T cell receptor beta chain was recorded in a study of Graves' ophthalmopathy and Graves' hyperthyroidism. Germline CDR1 WSHSY, CDR2 SAAADI. Unmatched junction bases numbered 8, after V lost 11 bases and J lost 1 base. This CDR3 is built from 14 residues. Uncontrolled infections, other autoimmune diseases, pregnancy or lactation barred patients from enrollment. TCR beta CDR3 amplification used RNA transcripts. RT-PCR with HTBI primers came first, then second-round multiplex PCR. TCRdb re-called the multiplex PCR reads through MiXCR, storing one row per CDR3 protein. The sample has 500,000 to 700,000 distinct CDR3 sequences; approximately 37% are singletons. This clonotype was seen many times. The antigen remains unidentified. Study-level results: Among thyroid clonotypes expanded above 0.001 frequency, most also appeared in blood. Ophthalmopathy progression cases were predicted by the model with roughly 70% sensitivity and 72% to 80% specificity. A model built from 13 signatures distinguished ophthalmopathy from stable hyperthyroidism with 85% to 90% sensitivity and about 77% specificity.

Material: peripheral blood or thyroid tissue (not recorded which). V and J are TRBV10-2 and TRBJ2-5; 9 positions agree with TRBD2. This TCR was sampled from an adult man with Graves' hyperthyroidism. The CDR3: CAGAPSGAQETQYF. The CDR3 coding sequence is TGCGCCGGGGCTCCTAGCGGGGCCCAAGAGACCCAGTACTTC.